These 13 T cell receptor beta chains were sequenced from one sample in a study of metastatic and nonmetastatic thyroid tumors. Treatment of any kind had been given to no patient before thyroid surgery. TCRdb used MiXCR to call clones anew from the PCR reads. The data contain 25,000 to 40,000 clones, approximately 7% of them singletons. Sequences were obtained from blood. The source is a female donor with papillary thyroid cancer or a benign thyroid nodule (not recorded which). Some clones in this sample may be carry-over from other donors' samples.

This clone was seen more than once but under ten times. The CDR3 protein is CASSYSPPVVIFDEQYF. DNA for the CDR3: TGTGCCAGCAGTTACTCACCGCCAGTCGTCATATTCGACGAGCAGTACTTC. This rearrangement joins TRBV6-5 to TRBJ2-7, with no clear D. V lost 0 bases to trimming and J lost 5 bases, with 20 bases between them. Germline V CDR1 and CDR2: MNHEY, SVGAGI. The CDR3 is 17 amino acids.

This clone was found many times. The V call is TRBV12-3 or TRBV12-4, the J call TRBJ2-1; no firm D call. V lost 9 bases and J 5 bases, leaving 14 bases between the germline ends. The CDR3 sequence is 13 residues long. CDR3 coding DNA: TGTGCCAGTGTTTCTGGGGTCCACAATGAGCAGTTCTTC. It is translated as CASVSGVHNEQFF.

This clone appeared many times. The V and J genes are TRBV6-5 and TRBJ1-3; the D gene is possibly TRBD1 (5 bases). The V gene's germline CDR1 is MNHEY and CDR2 SVGAGI. The CDR3 is 18 amino acids. Trimming left V 5 bases short and J 0 bases short, with 20 bases between. The CDR3 loop is CASSPRGGWMISGNTIYF. CDR3 sequence (DNA): TGTGCCAGCAGTCCTAGGGGAGGGTGGATGATCTCTGGAAACACCATATATTTT.

There are many counts of this clone. The chain has TRBV4-1 and TRBJ2-1; unclear D gene. The germline CDR1 and CDR2 sequences are MGHRA and YSYEKL. Trimming stripped 1 base from V and 8 bases from J, with 6 bases between. The CDR3 sequence is 12 residues long. The DNA for the CDR3 is TGCGCCAGCAGCCAAGCGATAGATGAGCAGTTCTTC. Its protein is CASSQAIDEQFF.

In this sample, this clone turned up many times. The rearrangement links TRBV7-2 to TRBJ2-1; weak D call: TRBD1 (6 bases). The germline gives CDR1 SGHTA, CDR2 FQGNSA. The CDR3 runs to 14 residues. Deletions cut 7 bases from V and 2 bases from J, with 12 bases between. DNA of the CDR3: TGTGCCAGCAACTTCGGGACACCCTACAATGAGCAGTTCTTC. It yields the protein CASNFGTPYNEQFF.

This clone has ten or more counts. The chain recombines TRBV6-1 with TRBJ2-3, with D perhaps given as TRBD1 or TRBD2 (6 bases each). Germline CDR1 MNHNS, CDR2 SASEGT. This CDR3 contains 15 residues. V was trimmed by 6 bases and J by 1 base, leaving 14 bases between them. As DNA, the CDR3 is TGTGCCAGCAGCCACAGGAGGGGGGGCACAGATACGCAGTATTTT. Translating it yields CASSHRRGGTDTQYF.

Many counts were recorded for this clone. A read error may produce the germline difference seen at one junction end. The chain combines TRBV6-1 with TRBJ1-2; D perhaps matches TRBD1 (5 bases). Looked up from germline, CDR1 is MNHNS and CDR2 is SASEGT. The CDR3 covers 16 residues. The CDR3: CASRPYSMGGNYDYTF. As DNA, the CDR3 is TGTGCCAGCAGGCCATACTCGATGGGGGGGAACTATGACTACACCTTC.

This clone was seen ten or more times. This chain uses TRBV20-1 with TRBJ2-1; 8 positions agree with TRBD2. J lost 0 bases, V lost 0 bases, and 10 bases had no gene match. The CDR3 length is 18 residues. Germline values: CDR1 DFQATT, CDR2 SNEGSKA (reference sequence). The CDR3 coding sequence is TGCAGTGCTAGAGATGTTGCGGCGGGGGGTCGCTCCTACAATGAGCAGTTCTTC. It yields the protein CSARDVAAGGRSYNEQFF.

This clone occurred many times. The gene calls are TRBV7-9 and TRBJ1-1, with D unresolved. The CDR3 extends over 14 amino acids. The germline V and J ends were trimmed by 3 bases and 4 bases, with 12 bases remaining between them. Germline CDR1 reads SEHNR; CDR2 reads FQNEAQ (reference sequence). CDR3 bases: TGTGCCAGCAGCTTTACCCGGCCGGGCACTGAAGCTTTCTTT. This encodes CASSFTRPGTEAFF.

This clone was detected many times. The CDR3, as DNA: TGTGCCAGCTCACCCGGCCGGTTGGGACATAACAATGAAAAACTGTTTTTT. Protein sequence: CASSPGRLGHNNEKLFF. This chain uses TRBV18 with TRBJ1-4; tentatively, D is TRBD1 (6 bases). This CDR3 is 17 amino acids long. Germline V gives CDR1 KGHSH, CDR2 LQKENI. V gave up 3 bases and J gave up 5 bases, with 19 bases separating them.

The sample holds many counts of this clone. The rearrangement uses TRBV5-1 and TRBJ1-2; 7 positions match TRBD1. The CDR3 extends over 15 amino acids. The germline V gene encodes CDR1 SGHRS and CDR2 YFSETQ. The junction had 7 bases not matched to a gene; V was cut back by 5 bases and J by 0 bases. The DNA of the CDR3 is TGCGCCAGCAGGGATCCGGGACAGTCTAACTATGGCTACACCTTC. As protein: CASRDPGQSNYGYTF. Combining the CDR3 with reference TRBV5-1 and TRBJ1-2 gives the whole variable domain KAGVTQTPRYLIKTRGQQVTLSCSPISGHRSVSWYQQTPGQGLQFLFEYFSETQRNKGNFPGRFSGRQFSNSRSEMNVSTLELGDSALYLCASRDPGQSNYGYTFGSGTRLTVV.

This clone occurred many times. The chain uses TRBV9 and TRBJ2-7; 7 nucleotides match TRBD1. This CDR3 comprises 13 residues. Germline V gene sequence: CDR1 SGDLS, CDR2 YYNGEE. V dropped 4 bases and J dropped 3; count of bases not matched to a gene: 4. CDR3 protein: CASSPDRDYEQYF. The CDR3 bases are TGTGCCAGCAGCCCAGACAGGGACTACGAGCAGTACTTC. Together with reference TRBV9 and TRBJ2-7, the CDR3 gives the full variable domain: DSGVTQTPKHLITATGQRVTLRCSPRSGDLSVYWYQQSLDQGLQFLIQYYNGEERAKGNILERFSAQQFPDLHSELNLSSLELGDSALYFCASSPDRDYEQYFGPGTRLTVT.

This clone appeared many times. The chain couples TRBV28 to TRBJ2-2; TRBD1 agrees at 9 bases. The trim removed 6 bases at V and 4 bases at J, leaving 21 bases unmatched. The length of the CDR3 is 20 residues. Germline values: CDR1 MDHEN, CDR2 SYDVKM. CDR3 DNA: TGTGCCAGCAGAGGGCTCCACCGGGACAGGGCCGTTCGTGGCACCGGGGAGCTGTTTTTT. It translates to CASRGLHRDRAVRGTGELFF.